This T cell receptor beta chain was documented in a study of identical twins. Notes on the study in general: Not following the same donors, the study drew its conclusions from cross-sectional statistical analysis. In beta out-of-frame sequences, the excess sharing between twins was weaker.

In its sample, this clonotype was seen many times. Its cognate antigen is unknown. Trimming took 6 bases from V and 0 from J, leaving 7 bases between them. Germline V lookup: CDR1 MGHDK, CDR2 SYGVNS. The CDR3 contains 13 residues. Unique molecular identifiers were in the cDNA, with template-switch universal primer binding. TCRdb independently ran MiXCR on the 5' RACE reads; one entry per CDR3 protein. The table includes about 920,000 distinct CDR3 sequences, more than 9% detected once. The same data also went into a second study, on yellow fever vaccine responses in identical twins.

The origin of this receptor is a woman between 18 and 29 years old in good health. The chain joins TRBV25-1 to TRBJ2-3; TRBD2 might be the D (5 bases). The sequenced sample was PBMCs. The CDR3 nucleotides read TGTGCCAGCAGAGCGGCGAGCACAGATACGCAGTATTTT. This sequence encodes CASRAASTDTQYF.